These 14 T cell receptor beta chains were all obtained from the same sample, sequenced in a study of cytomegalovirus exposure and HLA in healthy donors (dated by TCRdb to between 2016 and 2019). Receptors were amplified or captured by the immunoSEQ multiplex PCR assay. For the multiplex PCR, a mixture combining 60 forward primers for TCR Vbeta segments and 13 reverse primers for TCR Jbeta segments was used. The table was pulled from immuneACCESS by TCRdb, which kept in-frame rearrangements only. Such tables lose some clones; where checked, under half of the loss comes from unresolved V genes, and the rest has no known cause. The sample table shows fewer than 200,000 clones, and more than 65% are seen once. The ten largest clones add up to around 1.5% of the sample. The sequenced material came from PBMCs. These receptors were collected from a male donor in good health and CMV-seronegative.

The CDR3 nucleotides are TGTGCCAGCGGTCGGGGGATGGGGGAGACCCAGTACTTC. Translated: CASGRGMGETQYF. The chain joins TRBV9 to TRBJ2-5; a possible D gene is TRBD2 (6 bases). V shed 7 bases and J shed 5 bases, with 15 bases lying between them. The CDR3 is 13 amino acids. The germline gives CDR1 SGDLS, CDR2 YYNGEE.

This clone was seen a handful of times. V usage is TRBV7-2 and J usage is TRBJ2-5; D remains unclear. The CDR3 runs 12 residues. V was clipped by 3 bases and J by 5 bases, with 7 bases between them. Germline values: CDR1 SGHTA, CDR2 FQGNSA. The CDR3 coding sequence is TGTGCCAGCAGCTTCGCCGGGGAGACCCAGTACTTC. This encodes CASSFAGETQYF.

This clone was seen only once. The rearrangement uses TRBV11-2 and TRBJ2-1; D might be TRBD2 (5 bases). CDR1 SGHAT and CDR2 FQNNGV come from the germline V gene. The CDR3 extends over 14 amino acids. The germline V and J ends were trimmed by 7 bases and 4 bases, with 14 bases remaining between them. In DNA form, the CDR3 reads TGTGCCAGCACGAACCTCGGGGTATACAATGAGCAGTTCTTC. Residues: CASTNLGVYNEQFF. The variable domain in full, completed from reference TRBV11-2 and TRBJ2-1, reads EAGVAQSPRYKIIEKRQSVAFWCNPISGHATLYWYQQILGQGPKLLIQFQNNGVVDDSQLPKDRFSAERLKGVDSTLKIQPAKLEDSAVYLCASTNLGVYNEQFFGPGTRLTVL.

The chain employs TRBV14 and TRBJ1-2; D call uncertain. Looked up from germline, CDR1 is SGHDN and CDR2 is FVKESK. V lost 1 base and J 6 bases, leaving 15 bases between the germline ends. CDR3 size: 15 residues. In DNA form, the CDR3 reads TGTGCCAGCAGCCAAGTTCATTTGGGTCGGGATGGCTACACCTTC. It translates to CASSQVHLGRDGYTF.

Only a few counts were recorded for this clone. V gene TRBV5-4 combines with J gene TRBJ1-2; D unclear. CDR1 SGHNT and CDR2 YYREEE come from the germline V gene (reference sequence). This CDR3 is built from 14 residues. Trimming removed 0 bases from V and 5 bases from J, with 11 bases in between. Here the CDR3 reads CASSLGAEKYGYTF. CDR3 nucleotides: TGTGCCAGCAGCTTGGGGGCAGAGAAATATGGCTACACCTTC.

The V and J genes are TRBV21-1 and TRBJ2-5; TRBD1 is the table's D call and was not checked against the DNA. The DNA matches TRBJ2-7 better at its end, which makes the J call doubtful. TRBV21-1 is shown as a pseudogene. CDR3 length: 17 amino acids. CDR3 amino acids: CASSAPGTGVLTYEQYF. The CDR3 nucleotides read TGTGCCAGCAGCGCCCCCGGGACAGGGGTGTTGACCTACGAGCAGTACTTC.

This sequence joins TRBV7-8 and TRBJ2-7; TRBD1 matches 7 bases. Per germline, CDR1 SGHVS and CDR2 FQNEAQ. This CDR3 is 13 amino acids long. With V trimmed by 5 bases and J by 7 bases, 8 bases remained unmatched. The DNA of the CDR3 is TGTGCCAGCAGCCCATACGACAGGGCGGAGCAGTACTTC. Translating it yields CASSPYDRAEQYF. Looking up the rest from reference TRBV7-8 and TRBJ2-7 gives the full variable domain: GAGVSQSPRYKVAKRGQDVALRCDPISGHVSLFWYQQALGQGPEFLTYFQNEAQLDKSGLPSDRFFAERPEGSVSTLKIQRTQQEDSAVYLCASSPYDRAEQYFGPGTRLTVT.

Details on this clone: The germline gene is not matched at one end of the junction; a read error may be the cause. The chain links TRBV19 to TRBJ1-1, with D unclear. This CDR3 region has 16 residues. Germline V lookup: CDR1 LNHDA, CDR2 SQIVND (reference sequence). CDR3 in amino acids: CAGRSSLGLLGTEAFF. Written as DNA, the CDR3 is TGTGCCGGTAGGTCATCCCTAGGATTGCTGGGCACTGAAGCTTTCTTT.

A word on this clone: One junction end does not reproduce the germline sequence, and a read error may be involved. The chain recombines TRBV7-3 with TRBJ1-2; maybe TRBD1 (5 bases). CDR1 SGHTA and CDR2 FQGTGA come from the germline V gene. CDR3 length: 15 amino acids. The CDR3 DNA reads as TGTGCCAGCAGCCTAACGTCGGCTCCGGGGGATGGCTACACCTTC. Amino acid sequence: CASSLTSAPGDGYTF.

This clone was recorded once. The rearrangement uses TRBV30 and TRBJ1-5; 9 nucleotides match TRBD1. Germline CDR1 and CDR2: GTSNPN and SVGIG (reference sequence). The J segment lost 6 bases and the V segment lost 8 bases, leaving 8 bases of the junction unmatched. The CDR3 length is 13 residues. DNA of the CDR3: TGTGCCGCCGGGACAGGGAAAAGTCAGCCCCAGCATTTT. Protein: CAAGTGKSQPQHF.

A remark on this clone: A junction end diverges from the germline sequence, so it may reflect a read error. In DNA, the CDR3 is TGTGCCAGCAGTTTAATAGGGCGGGGACTAGCGGGAGCCACCATTTTC. This gives the protein CASSLIGRGLAGATIF. The chain recombines TRBV28 with TRBJ2-7, with 14 bases matching TRBD2. The CDR3 spans 16 residues. Germline V CDR1 and CDR2: MDHEN, SYDVKM.

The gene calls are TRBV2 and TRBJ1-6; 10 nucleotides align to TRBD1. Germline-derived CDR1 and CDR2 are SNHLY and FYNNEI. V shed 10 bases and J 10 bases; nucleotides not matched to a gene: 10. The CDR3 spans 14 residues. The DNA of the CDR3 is TGTGCCACCAACACCGGGACAGGGGTCTCACCCCTCCACTTT. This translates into CATNTGTGVSPLHF.

The CDR3 protein is CASSPLDRGLYNEQFF. CDR3 sequence (DNA): TGTGCCAGCTCACCTCTGGACAGGGGACTTTACAATGAGCAGTTCTTC. The rearrangement links TRBV18 to TRBJ2-1; 9 nucleotides agree with TRBD1. The junction had 7 bases not matched to a gene; V was cut back by 3 bases and J by 4 bases. Germline CDR1 KGHSH, CDR2 LQKENI. The CDR3 consists of 16 residues.

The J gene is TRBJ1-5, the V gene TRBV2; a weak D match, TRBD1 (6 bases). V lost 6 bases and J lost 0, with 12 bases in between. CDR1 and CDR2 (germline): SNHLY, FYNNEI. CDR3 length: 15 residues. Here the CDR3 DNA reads TGTGCCAGCAGAAAACGGACAGATAGCAATCAGCCCCAGCATTTT. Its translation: CASRKRTDSNQPQHF.